Listed below are T cell receptor beta chains from one sample, sequenced in a study of tumor-infiltrating lymphocytes in localized non-small cell lung cancer. Using immunoSEQ multiplex PCR, the repertoire was profiled, and TCRdb retains in-frame clones only, with some absent. The sample shows about 13,000 clones, more than 65% of them seen only once. Sequenced: lung tumor tissue. The receptors here all came from a human donor with non-small cell lung cancer. Each CDR3 is given with its conserved first and last residue. The D gene is left open where the match is weak. The size entry is marked missing in some rows and otherwise reads once, few, many or a size class.

TRBV6-6	TRBJ1-5	NA	NA	CASRSGQNQPQHF	TGTGCCAGCAGATCCGGACAGAATCAGCCCCAGCATTTT
TRBV27	TRBJ2-3	NA	NA	CASSFRMGTQYF	TGTGCCAGCAGTTTTAGGATGGGTACGCAGTATTTT
TRBV6-5	TRBJ2-3	NA	NA	CASSYEGGSADTQYF	TGTGCCAGCAGTTATGAGGGAGGTTCCGCAGATACGCAGTATTTT
TRBV6-6	TRBJ1-1	NA	NA	CASSPRGGRLTEAFF	TGTGCCAGCAGTCCCCGCGGGGGGCGGTTGACTGAAGCTTTCTTT
TRBV6-5	TRBJ1-4	NA	NA	CASRLDRNEKLFF	TGTGCCAGCAGACTCGACCGAAATGAAAAACTGTTTTTT
TRBV12-5	TRBJ2-7	NA	NA	CASGLGTYEQYF	TGTGCTAGTGGTTTGGGGACCTACGAGCAGTACTTC
TRBV19	TRBJ2-6	NA	NA	CASSMDSLSGANVLTF	TGTGCCAGTAGTATGGACAGCCTCTCTGGGGCCAACGTCCTGACTTTC
TRBV4-3	TRBJ2-1	TRBD2	NA	CASSQELTGLANEQFF	TGCGCCAGCAGCCAAGAACTGACGGGACTAGCGAATGAGCAGTTCTTC
TRBV6-6	TRBJ1-2	NA	few	CASKRENYGYTF	TGTGCCAGCAAGAGGGAAAACTATGGCTACACCTTC
TRBV13	TRBJ1-1	TRBD1	NA	CASSLEGQINTEAFF	TGTGCCAGCAGCTTAGAGGGACAGATAAACACTGAAGCTTTCTTT
TRBV9	TRBJ2-7	NA	medium-sized	CASSPSSTHYEQYF	TGTGCCAGCAGCCCAAGTAGCACCCACTACGAGCAGTACTTC
TRBV7-9	TRBJ2-3	TRBD1	NA	CASSLMDRGTDTQYF	TGTGCCAGCAGCTTAATGGACAGGGGTACAGATACGCAGTATTTT
TRBV7-6	TRBJ2-5	TRBD2	NA	CASSFSGGGGQETQYF	TGTGCCAGCAGCTTCAGCGGGGGTGGTGGTCAAGAGACCCAGTACTTC
TRBV5-1	TRBJ2-5	NA	once	CASSLEEGETQYF	TGCGCCAGCAGCTTGGAGGAAGGAGAGACCCAGTACTTC
TRBV5-6	TRBJ2-3	NA	NA	CASSLDNPDTQYF	TGTGCCAGCAGCTTGGACAATCCCGATACGCAGTATTTT
TRBV7-2	TRBJ2-4	NA	NA	CASSLLAKNIQYF	TGTGCCAGCAGCTTACTAGCCAAAAACATTCAGTACTTC
TRBV16	TRBJ1-1	NA	few	CASSQNRVTEAFF	TGTGCCAGCAGCCAAAACAGGGTCACTGAAGCTTTCTTT
TRBV7-9	TRBJ1-3	NA	NA	CASSSGQNTGNTIYF	TGTGCCAGCAGCTCCGGACAGAATACTGGAAACACCATATATTTT
TRBV13	TRBJ1-6	NA	NA	CASSLRFSPLHF	TGTGCCAGCAGCTTACGGTTTTCACCCCTCCACTTT
TRBV29-1	TRBJ2-3	TRBD1	NA	CSVTPGQGTDTQYF	TGCAGCGTCACCCCGGGACAGGGAACAGATACGCAGTATTTT
TRBV5-1	TRBJ1-2	NA	NA	CASSSDSYYGYTF	TGCGCCAGCAGCTCAGACTCCTACTATGGCTACACCTTC
TRBV19	TRBJ1-2	NA	NA	CASSMTGYGYTF	TGTGCCAGTAGTATGACAGGCTATGGCTACACCTTC
TRBV29-1	TRBJ1-1	NA	NA	CSVSHTEAFF	TGCAGCGTCTCCCACACTGAAGCTTTCTTT
TRBV10-3	TRBJ2-5	NA	NA	CATSVGLETQYF	TGTGCCACCAGCGTGGGCCTTGAGACCCAGTACTTC
TRBV7-2	TRBJ2-3	NA	NA	CASSLLGRHTDTQYF	TGTGCCAGCAGCTTACTCGGCAGACACACAGATACGCAGTATTTT
TRBV4-1	TRBJ1-1	NA	NA	CASSQGTTRDTEAFF	TGCGCCAGCAGCCAAGGGACAACCAGAGACACTGAAGCTTTCTTT
TRBV19	TRBJ1-2	NA	NA	CASSSQGYAVVF	TGTGCCAGTAGTTCCCAGGGATATGCGGTCGTCTTC
TRBV9	TRBJ2-5	TRBD2	NA	CASSVGIAGGPQETQYF	TGTGCCAGCAGCGTAGGGATAGCGGGGGGGCCCCAAGAGACCCAGTACTTC
TRBV11-3	TRBJ2-7	TRBD1	NA	CASSKDRGAQQQYF	TGTGCCAGCAGCAAGGACAGGGGGGCTCAGCAGCAGTACTTC
TRBV5-1	TRBJ1-3	NA	NA	CASSLYGTYGNTIYF	TGCGCCAGCAGCTTGTACGGGACATATGGAAACACCATATATTTT
TRBV5-8	TRBJ1-2	NA	NA	CASSFHRVGYTF	TGTGCCAGCAGCTTTCACAGGGTGGGCTACACCTTC
TRBV2	TRBJ1-5	TRBD1	NA	CASSEVTGGQPQHF	TGTGCCAGCAGTGAAGTAACAGGGGGTCAGCCCCAGCATTTT
TRBV5-6	TRBJ2-1	TRBD1	NA	CASSWTGARYNEQFF	TGTGCCAGCAGCTGGACAGGGGCCAGATACAATGAGCAGTTCTTC
TRBV14	TRBJ1-6	NA	NA	CASSEDIGASPLHF	TGTGCCAGCAGCGAAGACATAGGTGCCTCACCCCTCCACTTT
TRBV18	TRBJ1-1	NA	NA	CASSQESTNTEAFF	TGTGCCAGCTCCCAGGAGAGCACGAACACTGAAGCTTTCTTT
TRBV5-8	TRBJ1-2	NA	once	CASSPRTLAGGYTF	TGTGCCAGCAGCCCCAGGACCCTGGCAGGTGGCTACACCTTC
TRBV7-2	TRBJ1-2	NA	NA	CASSQDVSNYGYTF	TGTGCCAGCAGCCAAGATGTCAGTAACTATGGCTACACCTTC
TRBV7-6	TRBJ1-1	NA	NA	CASSFIVSPGGEAFF	TGTGCCAGCAGCTTTATCGTCTCCCCCGGGGGTGAAGCTTTCTTT
TRBV5-6	TRBJ2-6	NA	NA	CASSLYELRLSGANVLTF	TGTGCCAGCAGCTTGTACGAGCTCCGTCTCTCTGGGGCCAACGTCCTGACTTTC
TRBV7-9	TRBJ1-5	TRBD1	once	CASSPQGAGGNQPQHF	TGTGCCAGCAGCCCCCAGGGGGCAGGTGGGAATCAGCCCCAGCATTTT
TRBV6-5	TRBJ1-5	NA	NA	CASSRKQGPNQPQHF	TGTGCCAGCAGTCGCAAACAGGGCCCAAATCAGCCCCAGCATTTT
TRBV4-1	TRBJ1-2	NA	NA	CASSQSQGPIIYGYTF	TGCGCCAGCAGCCAGTCGCAGGGGCCTATTATCTATGGCTACACCTTC
TRBV19	TRBJ2-2	NA	NA	CAMTDANTGELFF	TGTGCCATGACAGATGCGAACACCGGGGAGCTGTTTTTT
TRBV5-5	TRBJ2-7	TRBD1	NA	CASSLGGQGALYEQYF	TGTGCCAGCAGCTTGGGGGGACAGGGGGCTTTGTACGAGCAGTACTTC
TRBV5-4	TRBJ2-3	TRBD2	NA	CASSFTLAGAGDTQYF	TGTGCCAGCAGCTTTACCCTAGCGGGGGCAGGAGATACGCAGTATTTT
TRBV9	TRBJ2-2	TRBD2	NA	CASSASSGSTGELFF	TGTGCCAGCAGCGCCTCTAGCGGGAGCACCGGGGAGCTGTTTTTT
TRBV4-3	TRBJ2-1	TRBD2	once	CASSREGLAGDEQFF	TGCGCCAGCAGCCGAGAGGGACTAGCGGGGGATGAGCAGTTCTTC
TRBV5-5	TRBJ1-1	NA	NA	CASSLTPGFMNTEAFF	TGTGCCAGCAGCTTGACCCCAGGGTTCATGAACACTGAAGCTTTCTTT
TRBV28	TRBJ2-3	NA	few	CASTLDLRSTDTQYF	TGTGCCAGCACCCTTGATCTACGCTCCACAGATACGCAGTATTTT
TRBV28	TRBJ2-7	NA	medium-sized	CASSGVYEQYF	TGTGCCAGCTCTGGGGTCTACGAGCAGTACTTC
TRBV19	TRBJ2-7	NA	NA	CASSIQGHISYEQYF	TGTGCCAGTAGTATTCAGGGGCACATATCCTACGAGCAGTACTTC
TRBV6-5	TRBJ1-5	NA	NA	CASSQQGTLPQHF	TGTGCCAGCAGCCAACAGGGCACCCTGCCCCAGCATTTT
TRBV5-6	TRBJ2-2	NA	NA	CASSLGLGSGELFF	TGTGCCAGCAGCTTGGGATTGGGGTCTGGGGAGCTGTTTTTT
TRBV28	TRBJ2-1	NA	NA	CASRRTEDNEQFF	TGTGCCAGCAGGCGGACAGAGGACAATGAGCAGTTCTTC
TRBV19	TRBJ2-2	TRBD1	NA	CASSIVRGQFTGELFF	TGTGCCAGTAGTATAGTAAGGGGGCAGTTCACCGGGGAGCTGTTTTTT
TRBV27	TRBJ2-2	TRBD2	NA	CASSSLGVGGSTGELFF	TGTGCCAGCAGTTCCCTCGGGGTGGGCGGGAGCACCGGGGAGCTGTTTTTT
TRBV29-1	TRBJ1-1	NA	NA	CSVGFSGDTEAFF	TGCAGCGTTGGGTTCTCAGGGGACACTGAAGCTTTCTTT